What follows are 17 T cell receptor beta chains derived from one specimen sequenced in a study of shared clonotypes between healthy human individuals. TCRdb keeps only in-frame clones here, not all; method: immunoSEQ multiplex PCR. The sample includes some 980,000 clones, more than 75% of them seen just once. Material for sequencing was memory CD4+ T cells sorted from blood. Subset reported: CD45RA-negative fraction. These TCRs come from a young man in good health.

This clone was found once. Additional DNA sequences in this sample encode the identical CDR3. This chain links TRBV5-1 with TRBJ1-1; D uncertain. CDR1 and CDR2 (germline): SGHRS, YFSETQ. CDR3 length: 15 amino acids. Trimming shortened V by 4 bases and J by 0 bases, and 13 bases separated the two germline ends. CDR3 residues: CASSSGQAMNTEAFF. The DNA of the CDR3 is TGCGCCAGCAGCAGCGGGCAGGCTATGAACACTGAAGCTTTCTTT.

The chain couples TRBV5-6 to TRBJ2-2; D tentatively reads TRBD1 or TRBD2 (5 bases each). The germline gives CDR1 SGHDT, CDR2 YYEEEE. The CDR3 runs 15 residues. Trimming cost V 5 bases and J 4 bases, with 15 bases left between them. The CDR3 is CASRQDLVPTGELFF. The CDR3 DNA follows: TGTGCCAGCAGACAGGACTTGGTGCCCACCGGGGAGCTGTTTTTT.

The count of this clone is one. The chain carries TRBV10-3 and TRBJ2-3; no firm D call. The germline V and J ends were trimmed by 0 bases and 0 bases, with 10 bases remaining between them. The CDR3 contains 16 residues. CDR1 ENHRY and CDR2 SYGVKD come from the germline V gene. The CDR3 reads CAISESLVTSTDTQYF. Written as DNA, the CDR3 is TGTGCCATCAGTGAGTCGCTAGTTACTAGCACAGATACGCAGTATTTT.

The CDR3 DNA is TGTGCCAGCAGCGTAGGGCGGACAGGCTCTGGAAACACCATATATTTT. Translating gives CASSVGRTGSGNTIYF. The chain recombines TRBV9 with TRBJ1-3; 7 bases are a match to TRBD1. With V trimmed by 0 bases and J by 0 bases, 3 bases remained unmatched. The CDR3 is made up of 16 amino acids. CDR1 is SGDLS, CDR2 YYNGEE, per germline.

The V and J genes are TRBV10-2 and TRBJ1-4; 10 nucleotides align to TRBD1. Germline assignment: CDR1 WSHSY and CDR2 SAAADI. The V and J ends lost 6 bases and 8 bases, in that order; junction bases with no gene match: 6. This CDR3 is 14 amino acids long. CDR3 sequence reads: CASSATGGGEKLFF. The CDR3 region has the DNA TGCGCCAGCAGCGCGACAGGGGGCGGGGAAAAACTGTTTTTT.

The V call is TRBV20-1, the J call TRBJ1-2; D possibly corresponds to TRBD1 (5 bases). The CDR3 extends over 11 amino acids. The ends were cut back, 3 bases at V and 6 bases at J, with 8 bases in the middle. Per the germline V gene, CDR1 is DFQATT and CDR2 is SNEGSKA (reference sequence). The CDR3 here is CSARRGNGYTF. CDR3 DNA: TGCAGTGCTAGGAGGGGCAATGGCTACACCTTC.

This clone was seen only a few times. The chain carries TRBV15 and TRBJ2-7; D not resolved. CDR3 length: 14 residues. V lost 0 bases, J lost 2 bases, and 8 bases lay in between. Germline V gene data show CDR1 as LNHNV and CDR2 as YYDKDF (reference sequence). CDR3 DNA: TGTGCCACCAGCAGAGATGGCGGACCCTACGAGCAGTACTTC. Translation: CATSRDGGPYEQYF.

J is TRBJ1-2 and V is TRBV7-9, with 7 bases that match TRBD1. Losses at the gene ends were 3 bases for V and 3 bases for J; bases not matched to a gene: 10. Germline V gene sequence: CDR1 SEHNR, CDR2 FQNEAQ (reference sequence). CDR3 length equals 16 residues. The CDR3 reads CASSLGGTVTYYGYTF. In DNA form, the CDR3 reads TGTGCCAGCAGCTTGGGTGGGACAGTAACGTACTATGGCTACACCTTC. The whole variable domain, filled in from reference TRBV7-9 and TRBJ1-2, reads DTGVSQNPRHKITKRGQNVTFRCDPISEHNRLYWYRQTLGQGPEFLTYFQNEAQLEKSRLLSDRFSAERPKGSFSTLEIQRTEQGDSAMYLCASSLGGTVTYYGYTFGSGTRLTVV.

The CDR3 nucleotides are TGTGCCAGCAGTGCGATCTCTGGGGCCAACGTCCTGACTTTC. It translates to CASSAISGANVLTF. The chain has TRBV2 and TRBJ2-6, with D unresolved. The CDR3 is 14 residues long. Germline V gene data show CDR1 as SNHLY and CDR2 as FYNNEI. The V end was cut by 4 bases, the J end by 0 bases, with 4 bases between.

This chain connects TRBV6-5 to TRBJ2-7; no definite D call. This CDR3 contains 12 residues. Per the germline V gene, CDR1 is MNHEY and CDR2 is SVGAGI. The V gene lost 7 bases and the J gene lost 7 bases, with 14 bases spanning the gap. DNA of the CDR3: TGTGCCAGCATCAGTGGGTCCGGAGAGCAGTACTTC. Its protein product is CASISGSGEQYF.

Concerning this clone: The same CDR3 is also encoded by other DNA sequences in this sample. This chain links TRBV5-4 with TRBJ2-2; TRBD1 aligns across 7 bases. The V and J ends lost 3 bases and 1 base, in that order; junction bases with no gene match: 3. CDR3 size: 15 residues. CDR1 is SGHNT, CDR2 YYREEE, per germline (reference sequence). The CDR3 bases are TGTGCCAGCAGCTGGGGGACAGTGAACACCGGGGAGCTGTTTTTT. It translates to CASSWGTVNTGELFF.

The CDR3, as DNA: TGCGCCAGCAGCTTGACAGGCTTCGGCACAGATACGCAGTATTTT. It is translated as CASSLTGFGTDTQYF. The V and J genes are TRBV5-1 and TRBJ2-3; D is possibly TRBD1 (5 bases). The germline V gene has CDR1 SGHRS and CDR2 YFSETQ. V dropped 1 base and J dropped 1 base, with 10 bases sitting between them. This CDR3 comprises 15 residues.

The chain is built from TRBV5-1 and TRBJ2-3, with 11 positions matching TRBD2. The germline V gene encodes CDR1 SGHRS and CDR2 YFSETQ. The CDR3 has 16 residues. J lost 2 bases, V lost 3 bases, and 5 bases had no gene match. CDR3 DNA: TGCGCCAGCAGCTCGTTAGCGGGGGGGCCCACAGATACGCAGTATTTT. It yields the protein CASSSLAGGPTDTQYF.

Worth noting for this clone: Possible read error: a much larger clone is one base away. The chain employs TRBV11-3 and TRBJ2-7, with D tentatively TRBD1 or TRBD2 (5 bases each). Germline values: CDR1 SGHNT, CDR2 YENEEA. This CDR3 spans 13 amino acids. V was cut by 3 bases and J by 2 bases, with 8 bases left in between. Here the CDR3 reads CASSLGVPYEQYF. CDR3 coding DNA: TGTGCCAGCAGCTTGGGGGTCCCCTACGAGCAGTACTTC.

This clone has a single count. The sample carries other DNA sequences with the same CDR3. The CDR3 bases are TGTGCCACCAGCAGAGACGGACTCTATGGCTACACCTTC. This sequence encodes CATSRDGLYGYTF. The chain is built from TRBV15 and TRBJ1-2; D not resolved. This CDR3 spans 13 amino acids. Looked up from germline, CDR1 is LNHNV and CDR2 is YYDKDF (reference sequence). V lost 0 bases and J lost 4, with 6 bases in between. Drawing the rest from reference TRBV15 and TRBJ1-2, the complete variable domain is DAMVIQNPRYQVTQFGKPVTLSCSQTLNHNVMYWYQQKSSQAPKLLFHYYDKDFNNEADTPDNFQSRRPNTSFCFLDIRSPGLGDTAMYLCATSRDGLYGYTFGSGTRLTVV.

CDR3 DNA sequence: TGTGCCATCAGGATTAGCGGGAGCCCCGGGAAAGATACGCAGTATTTT. Amino acid sequence: CAIRISGSPGKDTQYF. The rearrangement joins TRBV10-3 to TRBJ2-3, with TRBD2 matching 9 bases. This CDR3 has 16 residues. Germline CDR1 ENHRY, CDR2 SYGVKD. V shed 6 bases, J shed 5 bases, and the junction held 12 bases outside the gene matches.

V is TRBV9 and J is TRBJ1-6; D perhaps matches TRBD1 (5 bases). CDR3 length: 14 amino acids. Trimming left V 4 bases short and J 8 bases short, with 13 bases between. Germline V gives CDR1 SGDLS, CDR2 YYNGEE. The CDR3: CASSTQGVHSPLHF. In nucleotides, the CDR3 is TGTGCCAGCAGCACTCAGGGAGTTCATTCACCCCTCCACTTT.